The rows below give T cell receptor beta chains drawn from one sample of a study of CD8 T cells in ankylosing spondylitis. TCRdb re-called the 5' RACE reads with MiXCR, one entry per CDR3 protein. The sample consists of 100,000 to 150,000 distinct CDR3 sequences, approximately 9.7% of them appearing once. Material for sequencing was blood, either unsorted or a sorted T cell fraction (not recorded which). The receptors were sampled from a male donor with ankylosing spondylitis or in good health (not recorded which). Each CDR3 is given with its conserved first and last residue. Each record gives: clone size, J gene, V gene, D gene, CDR3 protein, CDR3 DNA. D genes are given only for firm matches. Some rows mark clone size as missing; the rest say once, few, many or name a class of expanded clone.

clone size: many
J gene: TRBJ2-5
V gene: TRBV29-1
D gene: .
CDR3 protein: CSVGSNPETQYF
CDR3 DNA: TGCAGCGTTGGATCTAACCCCGAGACCCAGTACTTC

clone size: many
J gene: TRBJ2-5
V gene: TRBV10-3
D gene: TRBD2
CDR3 protein: CAISPLADKETQYF
CDR3 DNA: TGTGCCATCAGTCCCCTAGCGGATAAAGAGACCCAGTACTTC

clone size: .
J gene: TRBJ2-2
V gene: TRBV28
D gene: .
CDR3 protein: CASSTIGIGRENTGELFF
CDR3 DNA: TGTGCCAGCAGTACAATAGGGATCGGGCGGGAGAACACCGGGGAGCTGTTTTTT

clone size: .
J gene: TRBJ2-2
V gene: TRBV5-1
D gene: .
CDR3 protein: CASSLASSGAGELFF
CDR3 DNA: TGCGCCAGCAGCTTGGCCTCCTCGGGTGCCGGGGAGCTGTTTTTT

clone size: .
J gene: TRBJ2-1
V gene: TRBV28
D gene: TRBD2
CDR3 protein: CASSLMGAGESSYNEQFF
CDR3 DNA: TGTGCCAGCAGTTTAATGGGAGCGGGGGAGAGCTCCTACAATGAGCAGTTCTTC

clone size: many
J gene: TRBJ2-3
V gene: TRBV5-1
D gene: .
CDR3 protein: CASSLTASTDTQYF
CDR3 DNA: TGCGCCAGCAGCTTGACAGCTAGCACAGATACGCAGTATTTT

clone size: .
J gene: TRBJ2-5
V gene: TRBV5-1
D gene: .
CDR3 protein: CASRFQGEETQYF
CDR3 DNA: TGCGCCAGCAGATTCCAGGGCGAAGAGACCCAGTACTTC

clone size: .
J gene: TRBJ2-3
V gene: TRBV5-1
D gene: TRBD2
CDR3 protein: CASSSAGTSGRGRDTQYF
CDR3 DNA: TGCGCCAGCAGCTCAGCCGGGACTAGCGGGAGAGGTCGGGATACGCAGTATTTT

clone size: .
J gene: TRBJ2-2
V gene: TRBV18
D gene: .
CDR3 protein: CASSWGPSTGELFF
CDR3 DNA: TGTGCCAGCTCATGGGGCCCCAGCACCGGGGAGCTGTTTTTT

clone size: .
J gene: TRBJ2-2
V gene: TRBV27
D gene: .
CDR3 protein: CASSLEVNTGELFF
CDR3 DNA: TGTGCCAGCAGTTTGGAGGTCAACACCGGGGAGCTGTTTTTT

clone size: .
J gene: TRBJ1-5
V gene: TRBV6-2/TRBV6-3
D gene: .
CDR3 protein: CASSYPDENSNQPQHF
CDR3 DNA: TGTGCCAGCAGTTACCCCGACGAGAATAGCAATCAGCCCCAGCATTTT

clone size: .
J gene: TRBJ2-3
V gene: TRBV5-1
D gene: TRBD2
CDR3 protein: CASSSASGRSPDTQYF
CDR3 DNA: TGCGCCAGCAGCTCCGCTAGCGGGAGGTCCCCAGATACGCAGTATTTT

clone size: .
J gene: TRBJ2-3
V gene: TRBV20-1
D gene: .
CDR3 protein: CSAKTGTGGDTQYF
CDR3 DNA: TGCAGTGCCAAAACGGGGACGGGCGGAGATACGCAGTATTTT

clone size: .
J gene: TRBJ1-5
V gene: TRBV7-6
D gene: TRBD1
CDR3 protein: CASSFPVPTGEGAQPQHF
CDR3 DNA: TGTGCCAGCAGCTTCCCCGTCCCGACAGGGGAAGGTGCTCAGCCCCAGCATTTT

clone size: .
J gene: TRBJ2-7
V gene: TRBV20-1
D gene: .
CDR3 protein: CSAQETGEQYF
CDR3 DNA: TGCAGTGCCCAAGAAACGGGGGAGCAGTACTTC

clone size: .
J gene: TRBJ2-7
V gene: TRBV18
D gene: .
CDR3 protein: CASSLEDGGNYEQYF
CDR3 DNA: TGTGCCAGCTCACTCGAGGACGGAGGAAACTACGAGCAGTACTTC

clone size: many
J gene: TRBJ2-7
V gene: TRBV7-8
D gene: TRBD2
CDR3 protein: CASSLFRSWEGYEQYF
CDR3 DNA: TGTGCCAGCAGCTTATTTAGGTCGTGGGAGGGGTACGAGCAGTACTTC

clone size: few
J gene: TRBJ1-1
V gene: TRBV20-1
D gene: .
CDR3 protein: CSASSFAEAFF
CDR3 DNA: TGCAGTGCTTCCTCATTCGCTGAAGCTTTCTTT

clone size: many
J gene: TRBJ2-3
V gene: TRBV5-1
D gene: .
CDR3 protein: CASSLGVDTQYF
CDR3 DNA: TGCGCCAGCAGCTTGGGAGTAGATACGCAGTATTTT

clone size: few
J gene: TRBJ2-1
V gene: TRBV4-1
D gene: .
CDR3 protein: CASSQDGARKNNEQFF
CDR3 DNA: TGCGCCAGCAGCCAAGATGGGGCGCGTAAGAACAATGAGCAGTTCTTC

clone size: few
J gene: TRBJ2-3
V gene: TRBV18
D gene: .
CDR3 protein: CASSPGVFPTQYF
CDR3 DNA: TGTGCCAGCTCACCAGGAGTGTTTCCTACGCAGTATTTT

clone size: .
J gene: TRBJ2-3
V gene: TRBV6-1
D gene: .
CDR3 protein: CASSPRTSLGYDTQYF
CDR3 DNA: TGTGCCAGCAGTCCGCGCACAAGTTTGGGATACGATACGCAGTATTTT

clone size: .
J gene: TRBJ2-5
V gene: TRBV29-1
D gene: TRBD2
CDR3 protein: CSVDTSGRVNGTQYF
CDR3 DNA: TGCAGCGTTGATACTAGCGGGAGGGTGAACGGGACCCAGTACTTC

clone size: many
J gene: TRBJ2-5
V gene: TRBV5-6
D gene: .
CDR3 protein: CASSPSNRQETQYF
CDR3 DNA: TGTGCCAGCAGCCCTTCCAATAGGCAAGAGACCCAGTACTTC

clone size: many
J gene: TRBJ2-3
V gene: TRBV20-1
D gene: .
CDR3 protein: CSASSASTDTQYF
CDR3 DNA: TGCAGTGCTAGCAGCGCGTCCACAGATACGCAGTATTTT

clone size: few
J gene: TRBJ1-2
V gene: TRBV7-2
D gene: .
CDR3 protein: CASSVTPGNYGYTF
CDR3 DNA: TGTGCCAGCAGCGTGACTCCGGGAAACTATGGCTACACCTTC

clone size: many
J gene: TRBJ2-3
V gene: TRBV5-1
D gene: TRBD2
CDR3 protein: CASSKGTSGRASDTQYF
CDR3 DNA: TGCGCCAGCAGCAAAGGGACTAGCGGGAGGGCATCAGATACGCAGTATTTT

clone size: many
J gene: TRBJ2-3
V gene: TRBV20-1
D gene: TRBD1
CDR3 protein: CSGLGQSGDTQYF
CDR3 DNA: TGCAGTGGCCTGGGACAGTCGGGAGATACGCAGTATTTT

clone size: .
J gene: TRBJ2-1
V gene: TRBV12-3/TRBV12-4
D gene: .
CDR3 protein: CASSLETPFTGTYNEQFF
CDR3 DNA: TGTGCCAGCAGTTTAGAGACACCCTTTACGGGGACCTACAATGAGCAGTTCTTC